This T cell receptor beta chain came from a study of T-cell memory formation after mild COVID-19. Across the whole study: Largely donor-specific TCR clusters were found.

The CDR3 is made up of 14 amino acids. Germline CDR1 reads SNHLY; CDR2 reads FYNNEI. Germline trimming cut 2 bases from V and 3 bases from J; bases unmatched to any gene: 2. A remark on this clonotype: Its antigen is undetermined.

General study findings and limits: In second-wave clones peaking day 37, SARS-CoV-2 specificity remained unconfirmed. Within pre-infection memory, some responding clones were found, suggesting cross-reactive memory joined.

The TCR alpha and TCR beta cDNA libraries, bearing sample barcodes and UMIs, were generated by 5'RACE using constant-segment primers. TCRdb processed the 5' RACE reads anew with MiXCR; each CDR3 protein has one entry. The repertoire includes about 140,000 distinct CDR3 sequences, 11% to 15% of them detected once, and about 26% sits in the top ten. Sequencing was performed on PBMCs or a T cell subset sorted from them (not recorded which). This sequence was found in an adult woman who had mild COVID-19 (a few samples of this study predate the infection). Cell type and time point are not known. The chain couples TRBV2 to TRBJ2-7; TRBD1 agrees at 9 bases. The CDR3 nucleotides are TGTGCCAGCAGTGAAAGGGACAGGGTCTACGAGCAGTACTTC. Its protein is CASSERDRVYEQYF. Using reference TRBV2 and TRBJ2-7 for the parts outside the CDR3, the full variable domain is EPEVTQTPSHQVTQMGQEVILRCVPISNHLYFYWYRQILGQKVEFLVSFYNNEISEKSEIFDDQFSVERPDGSNFTLKIRSTKLEDSAMYFCASSERDRVYEQYFGPGTRLTVT.